This TCR beta chain was retrieved from a study of OX40 agonist ivuxolimab in advanced cancers. Background on the study: Ivuxolimab is a fully human IgG2 antibody that activates OX40 (CD134).

Regarding this clone: The antigen remains unidentified.

Data came from immunoSEQ multiplex PCR; TCRdb stores just in-frame clones and leaves some out. The sample consists of about 79,000 clones, roughly 87% of them appearing once. Baseline was the first blood sampling point, followed by cycle 4 day 1 and cycle 7 day 1. General study findings and limits: Researchers did not determine the expanded peripheral T cells' antigen specificity.

This clonotype originated in an adult with an advanced solid tumor such as melanoma, head and neck, liver or kidney cancer. This specimen consisted of CD4+ or CD8+ T cells sorted from blood, obtained in a trial of the OX40 agonist ivuxolimab.

The CDR3 DNA sequence: TGTGCCAGCTCCGAAGAAGTACACCTGACTGGCTATGGCTACACCTTC. This codes for CASSEEVHLTGYGYTF. V usage is TRBV28 and J usage is TRBJ1-2, with D hard to call. Germline-derived CDR1 and CDR2 are MDHEN and SYDVKM. Trimming removed 8 bases from V and 4 bases from J, with 23 bases in between. The CDR3 extends over 16 amino acids.